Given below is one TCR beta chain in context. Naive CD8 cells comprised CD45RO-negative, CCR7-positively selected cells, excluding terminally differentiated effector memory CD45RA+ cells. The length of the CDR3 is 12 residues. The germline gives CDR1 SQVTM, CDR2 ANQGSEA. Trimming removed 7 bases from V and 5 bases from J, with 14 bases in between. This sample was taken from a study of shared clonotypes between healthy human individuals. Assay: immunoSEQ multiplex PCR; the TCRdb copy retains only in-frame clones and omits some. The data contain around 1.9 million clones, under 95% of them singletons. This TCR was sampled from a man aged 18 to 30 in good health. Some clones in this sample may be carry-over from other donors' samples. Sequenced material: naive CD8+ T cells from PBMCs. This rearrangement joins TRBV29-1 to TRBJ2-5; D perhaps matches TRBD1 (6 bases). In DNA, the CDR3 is TGCAGCGCCGTGCGCAGGGGTGAGACCCAGTACTTC. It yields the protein CSAVRRGETQYF. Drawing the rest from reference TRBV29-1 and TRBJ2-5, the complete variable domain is SAVISQKPSRDICQRGTSLTIQCQVDSQVTMMFWYRQQPGQSLTLIATANQGSEATYESGFVIDKFPISRPNLTFSTLTVSNMSPEDSSIYLCSAVRRGETQYFGPGTRLLVL.